Each of the 9 T cell receptor beta chains below was sequenced from the same sample in a study of technical replicates of blood from a handful of donors. Some clones are missing from TCRdb's copy, which holds only in-frame ones; the method was immunoSEQ multiplex PCR. The sample contains some 70,000 clones, around 94% of which appear only once. The sample comprised T cells isolated from PBMCs. All receptors derive from a human donor in good health.

This chain connects TRBV5-1 to TRBJ1-3; D is unclear. Trimming took off 0 bases at V and 0 bases at J, with 4 bases between the two ends. Per germline, CDR1 SGHRS and CDR2 YFSETQ. This CDR3 has 14 residues. As DNA, the CDR3 is TGCGCCAGCAGCTTGGCCGGCTCTGGAAACACCATATATTTT. Residues: CASSLAGSGNTIYF.

The chain is built from TRBV27 and TRBJ1-2, with 8 positions matching TRBD1. The CDR3 has 18 residues. In germline, CDR1 is MNHEY, CDR2 SMNVEV (reference sequence). V was clipped by 6 bases and J by 4 bases; unmatched bases: 19. This CDR3 reads CASRSTKIRRGPVYGYTF. DNA of the CDR3: TGTGCCAGCAGGAGTACCAAGATCCGCAGGGGGCCAGTCTATGGCTACACCTTC.

The CDR3 reads CASTPGAGGYTF. CDR3 coding DNA: TGTGCCAGCACCCCAGGGGCTGGGGGCTACACCTTC. V is TRBV6-5 and J is TRBJ1-2; TRBD1 is a possible D gene (6 bases). V was pared by 7 bases and J by 8 bases, with 14 bases between. Per germline, CDR1 MNHEY and CDR2 SVGAGI. CDR3 length: 12 amino acids.

The chain has TRBV27 and TRBJ2-6; D is perhaps TRBD1 (5 bases). Trimming took 2 bases from V and 3 from J, leaving 8 bases between them. CDR1 and CDR2 from the germline V gene are MNHEY and SMNVEV (reference sequence). The CDR3 loop spans 15 amino acids. CDR3 sequence (DNA): TGTGCCAGCAGTTTAAAGGGGATTGGGGCCAACGTCCTGACTTTC. Protein sequence: CASSLKGIGANVLTF.

V usage is TRBV11-2 and J usage is TRBJ1-5; 7 nucleotides align to TRBD1. The CDR3 runs to 15 residues. CDR1 and CDR2 (germline): SGHAT, FQNNGV. The trim removed 7 bases at V and 7 bases at J, leaving 13 bases unmatched. The CDR3 bases are TGTGCCAGCAATATCGAGGGGGCCAAGAGGCAGCCCCAGCATTTT. Protein: CASNIEGAKRQPQHF.

This chain connects TRBV7-2 to TRBJ1-1; 8 bases align to TRBD1. The ends lost 4 bases at V and 4 bases at J; junction bases unmatched: 14. The CDR3 has 17 amino acids. Germline V lookup: CDR1 SGHTA, CDR2 FQGNSA. The CDR3 DNA is TGTGCCAGCAGCTACTCGACAGGGGTTCAAGTTATCACTGAAGCTTTCTTT. Protein product: CASSYSTGVQVITEAFF.

V usage is TRBV6-1 and J usage is TRBJ1-3; 9 bases are a match to TRBD1. The CDR3 is made up of 18 amino acids. After removal of 3 bases from V and 1 base from J, the junction contained 10 bases not matched to a gene. Germline V gene sequence: CDR1 MNHNS, CDR2 SASEGT. DNA for the CDR3: TGTGCCAGCAGTGACATCTTCGGACAGGGGCTTTCTGGAAACACCATATATTTT. Translating it yields CASSDIFGQGLSGNTIYF.

The gene calls are TRBV4-3 and TRBJ2-7, with a tentative D call TRBD1 (6 bases). The CDR3 has 16 amino acids. CDR1 and CDR2 from the germline V gene are LGHNA and YSLEER. V was cut by 3 bases and J by 1 base, with 16 bases left in between. The CDR3 spells CASSQSFQGLSYEQYF. The CDR3 nucleotides are TGCGCCAGCAGCCAGTCATTCCAGGGGCTATCCTACGAGCAGTACTTC.

This sequence joins TRBV14 and TRBJ1-4, with TRBD1 matching 10 bases. CDR1 is SGHDN and CDR2 is FVKESK in the germline V gene. V shed 4 bases and J 8 bases; nucleotides not matched to a gene: 10. This CDR3 spans 16 amino acids. CDR3 protein: CASSPLKGTGDEKLFF. The CDR3 nucleotides read TGTGCCAGCAGCCCTCTTAAGGGGACAGGGGACGAAAAACTGTTTTTT.